One sample yielded the 18 T cell receptor beta chains listed below, sequenced in a study of blood T cell repertoires in COVID-19 (dated by TCRdb to 2020 to 2022). The library was produced with the immunoSEQ multiplex PCR assay. TCRdb retrieved this table from immuneACCESS and kept in-frame rearrangements only. Not all clones are present; in checked studies, unresolved V genes account for under half, and no reason is known for the remainder. The sample profile shows 150,000 to 200,000 clones; approximately 84% of them were found once. In total, the top ten clones hold 2.6% of the sample. The sample consisted of peripheral blood. The receptors shown here come from a human donor with acute or convalescent COVID-19. The donor label of this sample is uncertain.

In its sample, this clone was seen a few times. This sequence joins TRBV7-6 and TRBJ2-7; tentatively, D is TRBD2 (5 bases). From germline, CDR1 is SGHVS and CDR2 FNYEAQ. CDR3 length: 13 amino acids. V was clipped by 0 bases and J by 7 bases, with 10 bases between them. CDR3 loop: CASSLAVGEEQYF. The CDR3 DNA follows: TGTGCCAGCAGCTTAGCAGTCGGGGAAGAGCAGTACTTC.

This chain links TRBV13 with TRBJ1-4; 7 positions agree with TRBD1. V shed 5 bases and J 0 bases; nucleotides not matched to a gene: 3. Looked up from germline, CDR1 is PRHDT and CDR2 is FYEKMQ (reference sequence). CDR3 length equals 15 residues. The DNA for the CDR3 is TGTGCCAGCAGCCAGGGGGACGCAACTAATGAAAAACTGTTTTTT. This encodes CASSQGDATNEKLFF.

V usage is TRBV2 and J usage is TRBJ2-3; a weak D match, TRBD2 (6 bases). The germline V and J ends were trimmed by 6 bases and 0 bases, with 7 bases remaining between them. CDR1 and CDR2 from the germline V gene are SNHLY and FYNNEI. The CDR3 sequence is 13 residues long. DNA of the CDR3: TGTGCCAGCAGCCGGGGGAGCACAGATACGCAGTATTTT. Its translation: CASSRGSTDTQYF.

This chain connects TRBV7-9 to TRBJ2-3; 7 nucleotides line up with TRBD1. The germline V gene has CDR1 SEHNR and CDR2 FQNEAQ (reference sequence). The length of the CDR3 is 14 residues. With 5 bases clipped from V and 7 bases from J, the junction kept 9 bases outside the gene matches. CDR3 in amino acids: CASSGEGQPNTQYF. The CDR3 nucleotides are TGTGCCAGCAGCGGAGAGGGACAGCCAAATACGCAGTATTTT. The entire variable domain, with the rest obtained from reference TRBV7-9 and TRBJ2-3, is as follows: DTGVSQNPRHKITKRGQNVTFRCDPISEHNRLYWYRQTLGQGPEFLTYFQNEAQLEKSRLLSDRFSAERPKGSFSTLEIQRTEQGDSAMYLCASSGEGQPNTQYFGPGTRLTVL.

V is TRBV14 and J is TRBJ1-4; tentative D call: TRBD1 (6 bases). The CDR3 is made up of 17 amino acids. Between the trimmed V and J ends, which lost 0 bases and 7 bases, there was a span of 18 bases. Germline assignment: CDR1 SGHDN and CDR2 FVKESK. The CDR3: CASSQDRGDIPGEKLFF. The DNA for the CDR3 is TGTGCCAGCAGCCAAGATCGGGGGGACATTCCTGGTGAAAAACTGTTTTTT.

There are a few counts of this clone. V usage is TRBV7-9 and J usage is TRBJ2-2; 11 bases are shared with TRBD2. This CDR3 is built from 16 residues. Trimming removed 4 bases from V and 6 bases from J; junction bases left unmatched: 7. From germline, CDR1 is SEHNR and CDR2 FQNEAQ (reference sequence). The CDR3: CASSSLAGGSPGELFF. In DNA, the CDR3 is TGTGCCAGCAGCTCCCTAGCGGGGGGCTCTCCCGGGGAGCTGTTTTTT.

Only one count was recorded for this clone. The rearrangement uses TRBV28 and TRBJ2-2; 11 nucleotides match TRBD1. CDR1 and CDR2 from the germline V gene are MDHEN and SYDVKM. The CDR3 has 17 residues. J lost 3 bases, V lost 6 bases, and 9 bases had no gene match. CDR3 coding DNA: TGTGCCAGCAGCCTAACGCCGGGACAGGGGGACACCGGGGAGCTGTTTTTT. Translation gives CASSLTPGQGDTGELFF.

This clone was counted between two and nine times. V usage is TRBV11-3 and J usage is TRBJ1-6, with 8 bases aligning to TRBD1. The junction had 13 bases not matched to a gene; V was cut back by 0 bases and J by 0 bases. Per germline, CDR1 SGHNT and CDR2 YENEEA. This CDR3 has 21 residues. CDR3 coding DNA: TGTGCCAGCAGCTTAGAAAGGCGTTCGGGACAGGTTAGCTCCTATAATTCACCCCTCCACTTT. As protein: CASSLERRSGQVSSYNSPLHF.

This clone was detected only once. The rearrangement links TRBV25-1 to TRBJ1-3; 7 bases align to TRBD1. The CDR3 has 15 amino acids. Trimming took 5 bases from V and 0 from J; bases not matched to a gene: 4. Per the germline V gene, CDR1 is MGHDK and CDR2 is SYGVNS. The CDR3 reads CASSRGTDSGNTIYF. The CDR3 DNA reads as TGTGCCAGCAGTCGAGGGACAGACTCTGGAAACACCATATATTTT.

V usage is TRBV19 and J usage is TRBJ1-3; tentative D call: TRBD1 (5 bases). The CDR3 is made up of 14 amino acids. The ends were cut back, 5 bases at V and 0 bases at J, with 8 bases in the middle. CDR1 and CDR2 (germline): LNHDA, SQIVND (reference sequence). The CDR3 DNA reads as TGTGCCAGTAGTCGGACACGCTCTGGAAACACCATATATTTT. Translation gives CASSRTRSGNTIYF.

The chain is built from TRBV7-9 and TRBJ1-2; maybe TRBD1 (6 bases). Trimming stripped 1 base from V and 5 bases from J, with 14 bases between. Germline loops: CDR1 SEHNR, CDR2 FQNEAQ (reference sequence). The length of the CDR3 is 15 residues. CDR3: CASSLGGQLFYGYTF. The CDR3 bases are TGTGCCAGCAGCTTAGGAGGACAGCTTTTTTATGGCTACACCTTC.

The genes are TRBV5-1 and TRBJ2-3, with TRBD2 identical over 15 bases. The germline CDR1 and CDR2 sequences are SGHRS and YFSETQ. CDR3 length equals 21 residues. With V trimmed by 4 bases and J by 1 base, 16 bases remained unmatched. The CDR3 DNA reads TGCGCCAGCAGCAGAGGGTTGTTTGGACTAGCGGGGGGGCCCGGCACAGATACGCAGTATTTT. Translated, it gives CASSRGLFGLAGGPGTDTQYF.

In nucleotides, the CDR3 is TGTGCCAGCAGCTTAACCCGACTAGCGGGGGACAATGAGCAGTTCTTC. Its translation: CASSLTRLAGDNEQFF. This chain links TRBV7-3 with TRBJ2-1; 12 nucleotides align to TRBD2. CDR1 is SGHTA and CDR2 is FQGTGA in the germline V gene. V shed 0 bases, J shed 5 bases, and the junction held 2 bases outside the gene matches. The CDR3 extends over 16 amino acids.

This rearrangement joins TRBV5-4 to TRBJ1-4, with a tentative D call TRBD1 (5 bases). CDR3 length equals 14 residues. V was cut by 1 base and J by 5 bases, with 9 bases left in between. Germline values: CDR1 SGHNT, CDR2 YYREEE (reference sequence). The CDR3 sequence: CASSLQGGNEKLFF. CDR3 coding DNA: TGTGCCAGCAGCTTGCAGGGCGGAAATGAAAAACTGTTTTTT.

The rearrangement joins TRBV9 to TRBJ2-2; 8 bases line up with TRBD2. CDR3 size: 15 residues. V was clipped by 3 bases and J by 3 bases; unmatched bases: 4. Germline lookup yields CDR1 SGDLS and CDR2 YYNGEE. Here the CDR3 reads CASSAQLADTGELFF. CDR3 in DNA: TGTGCCAGCAGCGCTCAACTAGCGGACACCGGGGAGCTGTTTTTT.

This chain uses TRBV7-3 with TRBJ2-5, with 12 bases fitting TRBD1. Germline-derived CDR1 and CDR2 are SGHTA and FQGTGA. V trimming: 4 bases; J trimming: 5 bases; junction bases outside the gene matches: 5. The CDR3 loop spans 15 amino acids. In DNA, the CDR3 is TGTGCCAGCAGCTCGGGACAGGGGGCGGGGGAGACCCAGTACTTC. It encodes CASSSGQGAGETQYF.

The genes are TRBV29-1 and TRBJ2-1, with D possibly being TRBD1 (6 bases). V was pared by 5 bases and J by 3 bases, with 17 bases between. Germline CDR1 reads SQVTM; CDR2 reads ANQGSEA. The CDR3 runs 15 residues. The CDR3: CSVPPPGTIYNEQFF. In DNA form, the CDR3 reads TGCAGCGTTCCCCCACCCGGGACAATCTACAATGAGCAGTTCTTC.

The chain uses TRBV29-1 and TRBJ1-1; possibly TRBD1 for D (5 bases). Trimming took 5 bases from V and 1 from J, leaving 17 bases between them. Germline CDR1 and CDR2: SQVTM and ANQGSEA. This CDR3 region has 15 residues. Here the CDR3 DNA reads TGCAGCGTTTTCCCCATCTCGGGGGAGAACACTGAAGCTTTCTTT. Its translation is CSVFPISGENTEAFF.